This T cell receptor beta chain emerged from a study of blood T cell repertoires in COVID-19. Those who participated ranged in age from about 18 to 95 years and resided in about two dozen US areas. Germline CDR1 MNHEY, CDR2 SVGAGI. This CDR3 region has 14 residues. V shed 0 bases and J shed 1 base, with 6 bases lying between them. Only in-frame clones appear in the TCRdb table, and some are missing; sequencing was by immunoSEQ multiplex PCR. The profile shows 300,000 to 400,000 clones, 88% of them singletons. This clone came up a few times. Other DNA sequences from this sample encode an identical CDR3 as well.

This chain links TRBV6-5 with TRBJ1-1; D unresolved. Sequenced: PBMCs or T cells enriched from blood (not recorded which). The clonotype originates from a woman between 18 and 30 years old who had recovered from COVID-19. The CDR3 loop reads CASSYSAGNTEAFF. In DNA form, the CDR3 reads TGTGCCAGCAGTTACTCGGCAGGGAACACTGAAGCTTTCTTT.